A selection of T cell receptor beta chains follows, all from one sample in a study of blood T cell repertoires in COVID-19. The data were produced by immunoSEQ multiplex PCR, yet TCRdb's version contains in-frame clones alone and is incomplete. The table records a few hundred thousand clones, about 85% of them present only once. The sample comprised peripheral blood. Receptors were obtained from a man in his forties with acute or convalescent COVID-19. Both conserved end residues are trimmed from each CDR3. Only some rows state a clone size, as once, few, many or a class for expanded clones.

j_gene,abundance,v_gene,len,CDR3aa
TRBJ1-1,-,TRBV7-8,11,ASSAGGNTEAF
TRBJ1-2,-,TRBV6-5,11,ASSYSMLGGYT
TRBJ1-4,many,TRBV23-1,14,ASSRSTITGKEKLF
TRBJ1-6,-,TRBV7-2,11,ASSVNPGSPLH
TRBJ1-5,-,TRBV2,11,ASTQVSNQPQH
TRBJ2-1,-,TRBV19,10,ASSDRLFEQF
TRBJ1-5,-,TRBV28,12,ASTPGQVNQPQH
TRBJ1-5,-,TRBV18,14,ASSAQTGTENQPQH
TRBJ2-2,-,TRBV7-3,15,ASSLNSGLAATGELF
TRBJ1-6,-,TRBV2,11,ASVQGYNSPLH
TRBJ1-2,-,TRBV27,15,ASSLRAGDLTNYGYT
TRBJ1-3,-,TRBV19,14,ASLSQQTFSGNTIY
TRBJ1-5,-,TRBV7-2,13,ASSFYTGVNQPQH
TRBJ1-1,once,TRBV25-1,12,ASVTSGQNTEAF
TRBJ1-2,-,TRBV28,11,ASTAGGVYGYT
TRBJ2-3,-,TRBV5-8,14,ASSLKLRPVTDTQY
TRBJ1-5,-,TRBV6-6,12,ASSSSGDDQPQH
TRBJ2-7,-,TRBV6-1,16,ASSEASYAGPTSYEQY
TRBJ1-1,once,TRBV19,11,ASTTGGARGAF
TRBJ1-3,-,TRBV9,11,ASGSLSGNTIY
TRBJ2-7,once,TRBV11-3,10,ASSLGGSEQY
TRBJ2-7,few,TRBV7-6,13,ASSLEGAKTYEQY